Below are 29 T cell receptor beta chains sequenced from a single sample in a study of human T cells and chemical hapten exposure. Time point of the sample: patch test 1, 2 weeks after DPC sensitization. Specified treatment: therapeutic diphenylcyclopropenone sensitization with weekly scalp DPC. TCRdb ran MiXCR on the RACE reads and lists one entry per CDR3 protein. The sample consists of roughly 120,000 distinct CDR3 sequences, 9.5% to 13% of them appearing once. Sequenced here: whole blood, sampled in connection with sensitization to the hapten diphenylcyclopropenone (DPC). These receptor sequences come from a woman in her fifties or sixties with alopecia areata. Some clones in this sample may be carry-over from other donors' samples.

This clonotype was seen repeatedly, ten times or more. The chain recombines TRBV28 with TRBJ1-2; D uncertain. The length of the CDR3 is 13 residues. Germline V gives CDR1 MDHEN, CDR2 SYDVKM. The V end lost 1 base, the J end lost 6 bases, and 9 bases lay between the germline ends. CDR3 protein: CASSLSGLNGYTF. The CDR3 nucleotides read TGTGCCAGCAGTTTATCTGGGTTAAATGGCTACACCTTC.

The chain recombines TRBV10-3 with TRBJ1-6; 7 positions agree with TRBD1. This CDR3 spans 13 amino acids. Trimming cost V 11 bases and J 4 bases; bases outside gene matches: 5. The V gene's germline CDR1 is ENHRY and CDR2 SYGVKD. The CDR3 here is CAHQGGYNSPLHF. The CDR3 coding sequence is TGTGCCCATCAGGGGGGGTATAATTCACCCCTCCACTTT.

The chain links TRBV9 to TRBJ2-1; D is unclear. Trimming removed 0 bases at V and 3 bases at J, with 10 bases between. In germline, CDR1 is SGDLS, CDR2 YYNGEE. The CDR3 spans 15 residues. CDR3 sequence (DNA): TGTGCCAGCAGCGTAGAGGGAATTAGCTACAATGAGCAGTTCTTC. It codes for CASSVEGISYNEQFF.

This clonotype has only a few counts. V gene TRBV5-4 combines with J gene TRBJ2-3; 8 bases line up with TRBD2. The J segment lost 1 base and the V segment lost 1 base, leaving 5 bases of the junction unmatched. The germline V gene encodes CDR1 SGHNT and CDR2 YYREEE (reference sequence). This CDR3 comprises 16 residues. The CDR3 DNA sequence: TGTGCCAGCAGCTTGCGTGCTAGCGGGCGCACAGATACGCAGTATTTT. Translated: CASSLRASGRTDTQYF.

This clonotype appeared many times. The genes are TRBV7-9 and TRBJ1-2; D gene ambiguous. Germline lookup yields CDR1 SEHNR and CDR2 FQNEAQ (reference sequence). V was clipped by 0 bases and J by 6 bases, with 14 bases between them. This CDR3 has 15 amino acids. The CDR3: CASSLASQIGHGYTF. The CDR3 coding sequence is TGTGCCAGCAGCTTAGCTTCCCAGATTGGGCATGGCTACACCTTC.

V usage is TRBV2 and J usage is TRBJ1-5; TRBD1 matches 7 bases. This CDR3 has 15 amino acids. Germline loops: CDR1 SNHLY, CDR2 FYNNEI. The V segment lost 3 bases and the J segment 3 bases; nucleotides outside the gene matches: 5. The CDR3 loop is CASSEAGGVNQPQHF. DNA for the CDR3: TGTGCCAGCAGTGAGGCAGGGGGAGTCAATCAGCCCCAGCATTTT. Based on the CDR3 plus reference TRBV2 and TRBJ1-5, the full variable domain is EPEVTQTPSHQVTQMGQEVILRCVPISNHLYFYWYRQILGQKVEFLVSFYNNEISEKSEIFDDQFSVERPDGSNFTLKIRSTKLEDSAMYFCASSEAGGVNQPQHFGDGTRLSIL.

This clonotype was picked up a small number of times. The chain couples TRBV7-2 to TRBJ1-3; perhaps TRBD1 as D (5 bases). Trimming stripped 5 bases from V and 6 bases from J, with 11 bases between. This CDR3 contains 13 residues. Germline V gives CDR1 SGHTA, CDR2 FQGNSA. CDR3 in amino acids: CASSPRQLNTIYF. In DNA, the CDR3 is TGTGCCAGCAGCCCACGACAGTTAAACACCATATATTTT.

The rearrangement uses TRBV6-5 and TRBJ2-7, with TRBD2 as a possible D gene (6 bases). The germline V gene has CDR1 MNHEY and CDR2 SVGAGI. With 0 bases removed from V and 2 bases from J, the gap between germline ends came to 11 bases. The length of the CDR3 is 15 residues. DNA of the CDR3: TGTGCCAGCAGTTACTCGCGGGACTTCGCCTACGAGCAGTACTTC. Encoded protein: CASSYSRDFAYEQYF.

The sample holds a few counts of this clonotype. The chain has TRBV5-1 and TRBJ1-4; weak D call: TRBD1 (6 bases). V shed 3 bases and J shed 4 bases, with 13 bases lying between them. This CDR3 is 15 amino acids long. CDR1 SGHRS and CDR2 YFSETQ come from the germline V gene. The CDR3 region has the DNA TGCGCCAGCAGCTCCGCGGGACACCATAATGAAAAACTGTTTTTT. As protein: CASSSAGHHNEKLFF. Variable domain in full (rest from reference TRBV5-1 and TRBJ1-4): KAGVTQTPRYLIKTRGQQVTLSCSPISGHRSVSWYQQTPGQGLQFLFEYFSETQRNKGNFPGRFSGRQFSNSRSEMNVSTLELGDSALYLCASSSAGHHNEKLFFGSGTQLSVL.

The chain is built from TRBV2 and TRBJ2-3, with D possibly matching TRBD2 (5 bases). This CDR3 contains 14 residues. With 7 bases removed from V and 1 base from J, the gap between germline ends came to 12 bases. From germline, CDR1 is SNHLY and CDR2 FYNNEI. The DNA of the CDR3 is TGTGCCAGCACCGGTGAAGCGGGCACAGATACGCAGTATTTT. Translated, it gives CASTGEAGTDTQYF.

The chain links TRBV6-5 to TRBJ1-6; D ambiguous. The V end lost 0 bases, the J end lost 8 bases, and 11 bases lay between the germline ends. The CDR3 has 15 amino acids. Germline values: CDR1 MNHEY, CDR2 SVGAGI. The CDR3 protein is CASSYSRNGDSPLHF. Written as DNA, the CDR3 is TGTGCCAGCAGTTACTCAAGGAACGGAGATTCACCCCTCCACTTT.

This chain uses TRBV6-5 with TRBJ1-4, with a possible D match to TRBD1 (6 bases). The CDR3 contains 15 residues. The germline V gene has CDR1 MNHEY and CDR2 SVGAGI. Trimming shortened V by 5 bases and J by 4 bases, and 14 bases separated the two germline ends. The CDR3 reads CASSQQGGGNEKLFF. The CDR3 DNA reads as TGTGCCAGCAGTCAACAGGGAGGGGGTAATGAAAAACTGTTTTTT.

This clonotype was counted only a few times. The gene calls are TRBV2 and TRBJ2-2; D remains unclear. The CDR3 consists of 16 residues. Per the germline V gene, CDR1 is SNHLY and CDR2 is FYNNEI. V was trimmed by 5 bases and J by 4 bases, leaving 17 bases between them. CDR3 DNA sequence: TGTGCCAGCAGTTCCGGGCTCCCATTGGGCACCGGGGAGCTGTTTTTT. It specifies CASSSGLPLGTGELFF.

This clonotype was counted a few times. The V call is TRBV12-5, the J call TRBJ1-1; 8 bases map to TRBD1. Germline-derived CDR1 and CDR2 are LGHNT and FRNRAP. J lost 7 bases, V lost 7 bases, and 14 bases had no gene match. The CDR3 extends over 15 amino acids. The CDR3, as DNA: TGTGCTAGTGCTGCCGGGACAGGCGGACGACATGAAGCTTTCTTT. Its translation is CASAAGTGGRHEAFF.

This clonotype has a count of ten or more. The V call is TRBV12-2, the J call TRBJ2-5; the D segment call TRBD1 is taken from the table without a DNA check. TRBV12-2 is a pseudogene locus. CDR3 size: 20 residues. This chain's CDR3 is CASRPPTGQQVVLYQETQYF. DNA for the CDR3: TGTGCAAGTCGCCCGCCCACGGGACAACAGGTCGTATTGTACCAAGAGACCCAGTACTTC.

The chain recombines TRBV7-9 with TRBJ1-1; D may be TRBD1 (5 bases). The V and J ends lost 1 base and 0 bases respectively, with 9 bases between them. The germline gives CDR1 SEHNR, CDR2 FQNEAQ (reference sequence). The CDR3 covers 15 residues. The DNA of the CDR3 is TGTGCCAGCAGCTTAGGGATGGGACTGAACACTGAAGCTTTCTTT. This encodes CASSLGMGLNTEAFF.

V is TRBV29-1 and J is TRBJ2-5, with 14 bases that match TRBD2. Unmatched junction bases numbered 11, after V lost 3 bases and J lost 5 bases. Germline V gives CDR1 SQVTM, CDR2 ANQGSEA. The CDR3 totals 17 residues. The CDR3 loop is CSVDRETSGGARETQYF. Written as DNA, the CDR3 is TGCAGCGTTGATCGGGAGACTAGCGGGGGGGCGCGGGAGACCCAGTACTTC.

This CDR3 is CASTDMTHQYF. CDR3 DNA: TGTGCCAGTACTGATATGACCCATCAGTACTTC. The gene calls are TRBV6-2 or TRBV6-3 and TRBJ2-7; D is uncertain. Deletions cut 9 bases from V and 10 bases from J, with 16 bases between. The germline V gene has CDR1 MNHEY and CDR2 SVGEGT. CDR3 length equals 11 residues.

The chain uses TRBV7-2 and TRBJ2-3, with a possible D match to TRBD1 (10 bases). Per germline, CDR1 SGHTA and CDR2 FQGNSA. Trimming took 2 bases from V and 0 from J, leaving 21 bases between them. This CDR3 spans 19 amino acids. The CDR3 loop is CASSLRTGGLAGSTDTQYF. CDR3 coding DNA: TGTGCCAGCAGCTTAAGGACAGGGGGGCTAGCGGGGAGCACAGATACGCAGTATTTT.

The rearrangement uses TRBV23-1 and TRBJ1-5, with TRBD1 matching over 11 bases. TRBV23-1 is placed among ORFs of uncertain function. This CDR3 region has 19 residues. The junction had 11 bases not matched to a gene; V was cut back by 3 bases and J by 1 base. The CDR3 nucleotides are TGCGCCAGCAGTCAGCCCGGCCGGGACAGGGGGGGAAGCAATCAGCCCCAGCATTTT. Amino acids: CASSQPGRDRGGSNQPQHF.

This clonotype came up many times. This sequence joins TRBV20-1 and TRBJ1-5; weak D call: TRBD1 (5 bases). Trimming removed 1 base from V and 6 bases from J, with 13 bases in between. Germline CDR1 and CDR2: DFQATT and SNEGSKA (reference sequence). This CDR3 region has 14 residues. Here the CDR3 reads CSARGPGVGQPQHF. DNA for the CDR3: TGCAGTGCTAGAGGGCCGGGGGTTGGTCAGCCCCAGCATTTT.

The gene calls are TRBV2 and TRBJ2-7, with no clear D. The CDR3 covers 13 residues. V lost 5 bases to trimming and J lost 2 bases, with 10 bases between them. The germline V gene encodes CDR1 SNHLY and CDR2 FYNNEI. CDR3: CASSIAPPYEQYF. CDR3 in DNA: TGTGCCAGCAGTATCGCACCTCCCTACGAGCAGTACTTC.

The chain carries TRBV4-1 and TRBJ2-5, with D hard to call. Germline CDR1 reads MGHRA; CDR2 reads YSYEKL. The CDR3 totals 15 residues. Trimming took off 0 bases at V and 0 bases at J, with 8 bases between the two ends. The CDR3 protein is CASSQEGLYQETQYF. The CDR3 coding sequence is TGCGCCAGCAGCCAAGAGGGCCTGTACCAAGAGACCCAGTACTTC.

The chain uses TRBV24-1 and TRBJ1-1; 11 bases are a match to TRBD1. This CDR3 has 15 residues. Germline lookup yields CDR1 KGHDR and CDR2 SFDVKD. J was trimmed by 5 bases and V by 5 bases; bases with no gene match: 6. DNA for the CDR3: TGTGCCACCAGTGGGACAGGGGGCAAAGGGACTGAAGCTTTCTTT. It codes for CATSGTGGKGTEAFF.

The CDR3: CASSYGQRNYGYTF. The CDR3 region has the DNA TGTGCCAGCAGTTACGGTCAGCGTAACTATGGCTACACCTTC. The chain combines TRBV6-6 with TRBJ1-2; no definite D call. Germline-derived CDR1 and CDR2 are MNHNY and SVGAGI (reference sequence). The CDR3 length is 14 residues. Trimming stripped 2 bases from V and 1 base from J, with 8 bases between.

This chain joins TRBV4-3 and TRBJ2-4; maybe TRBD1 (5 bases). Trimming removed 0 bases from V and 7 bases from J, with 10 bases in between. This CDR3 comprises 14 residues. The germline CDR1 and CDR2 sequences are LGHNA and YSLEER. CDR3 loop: CASSQEWGPNIQYF. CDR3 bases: TGCGCCAGCAGCCAAGAATGGGGCCCCAACATTCAGTACTTC.

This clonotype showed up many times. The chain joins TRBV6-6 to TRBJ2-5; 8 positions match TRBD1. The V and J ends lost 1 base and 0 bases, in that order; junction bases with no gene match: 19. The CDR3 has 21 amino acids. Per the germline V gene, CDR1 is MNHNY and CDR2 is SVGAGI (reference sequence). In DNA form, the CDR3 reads TGTGCCAGCAGTTACTTTACCCCTAGATATACAGGGGGTCCTAACCAAGAGACCCAGTACTTC. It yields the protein CASSYFTPRYTGGPNQETQYF.

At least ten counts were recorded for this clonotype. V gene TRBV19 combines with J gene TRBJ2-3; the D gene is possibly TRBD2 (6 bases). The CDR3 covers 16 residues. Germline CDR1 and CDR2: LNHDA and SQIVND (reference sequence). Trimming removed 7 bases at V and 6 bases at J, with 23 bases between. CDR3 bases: TGTGCCAGTACTTCAACTGGCGGGGAGGAAGGCGATACGCAGTATTTT. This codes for CASTSTGGEEGDTQYF.

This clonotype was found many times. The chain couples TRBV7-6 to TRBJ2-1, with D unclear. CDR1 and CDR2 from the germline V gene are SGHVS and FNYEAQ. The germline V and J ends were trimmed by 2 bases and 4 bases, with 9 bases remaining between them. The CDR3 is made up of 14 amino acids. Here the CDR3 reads CASSLSLRYNEQFF. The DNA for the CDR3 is TGTGCCAGCAGCTTATCCCTCCGATACAATGAGCAGTTCTTC.